This passage covers 24 T cell receptor beta chains from one sample sequenced in a study of OX40 agonist ivuxolimab in advanced cancers. Generated by immunoSEQ multiplex PCR, the TCRdb table keeps only in-frame clones and is missing some. The sample carries about 19,000 clones, around two thirds recorded once. The sample was CD4+ or CD8+ T cells sorted from blood, taken in a trial of the OX40 agonist ivuxolimab. These receptors were obtained from an adult with an advanced solid tumor such as melanoma, head and neck, liver or kidney cancer.

This clone was counted a few times. CDR3 region: CATSRGIDQGYEQYF. The CDR3 nucleotides are TGTGCCACCAGCAGGGGGATTGACCAGGGCTACGAGCAGTACTTC. The chain employs TRBV15 and TRBJ2-7; D might be TRBD1 (5 bases). The CDR3 length is 15 residues. V lost 3 bases and J 3 bases, leaving 15 bases between the germline ends. Germline V gene data show CDR1 as LNHNV and CDR2 as YYDKDF (reference sequence).

V usage is TRBV11-3 and J usage is TRBJ2-3; D tentatively reads TRBD1 or TRBD2 (6 bases each). Germline CDR1 SGHNT, CDR2 YENEEA. V lost 5 bases, J lost 3 bases, and 21 bases lay in between. The CDR3 consists of 17 residues. The DNA of the CDR3 is TGTGCCAGCAGCCCCTCAAATGACGGGGGCAGAACAGATACGCAGTATTTT. It translates to CASSPSNDGGRTDTQYF.

The J gene is TRBJ2-7, the V gene TRBV4-2; TRBD1 agrees at 12 bases. The V and J ends lost 6 bases and 6 bases, in that order; junction bases with no gene match: 6. The CDR3 has 14 amino acids. Germline V gives CDR1 LGHNA, CDR2 YNFKEQ. The DNA of the CDR3 is TGTGCCAGCAGGAGGGGACAGGGGGCGGTCGAGCAGTACTTC. The encoded protein is CASRRGQGAVEQYF.

The chain recombines TRBV28 with TRBJ2-1, with D hard to call. V was shortened by 8 bases and J by 3 bases, with 5 bases between the two germline ends. The germline V gene has CDR1 MDHEN and CDR2 SYDVKM. This CDR3 is built from 11 residues. The CDR3 loop is CASGVYNEQFF. The CDR3 nucleotides read TGTGCCAGCGGAGTCTACAATGAGCAGTTCTTC.

In this sample, this clone turned up once. The chain carries TRBV6-6 and TRBJ2-7; TRBD2 matches at 9 bases. Germline V gene data show CDR1 as MNHNY and CDR2 as SVGAGI (reference sequence). The CDR3 covers 15 residues. The V segment lost 2 bases and the J segment 3 bases; nucleotides outside the gene matches: 5. CDR3: CASSYGLAPDYEQYF. CDR3 in DNA: TGTGCCAGCAGTTACGGACTAGCGCCCGACTACGAGCAGTACTTC.

Judged by abundance, this clone is medium-sized. The J gene is TRBJ1-1, the V gene TRBV28, with a weak D call TRBD1 (6 bases). The CDR3 runs 14 residues. Germline loops: CDR1 MDHEN, CDR2 SYDVKM. V was pared by 3 bases and J by 4 bases, with 12 bases between. The CDR3, as DNA: TGTGCCAGCAGTTTTTTGGGGGCTGGCACTGAAGCTTTCTTT. This sequence encodes CASSFLGAGTEAFF.

This clone was seen many times. V gene TRBV5-6 combines with J gene TRBJ1-1; possibly TRBD1 for D (5 bases). The CDR3 sequence is 15 residues long. Trimming pared 4 bases from V and 1 base from J, leaving 14 bases between. In germline, CDR1 is SGHDT, CDR2 YYEEEE. As DNA, the CDR3 is TGTGCCAGCAGCCCGCCCGGGGCCCCGAACACTGAAGCTTTCTTT. Protein: CASSPPGAPNTEAFF.

The V call is TRBV11-1, the J call TRBJ2-3, with D perhaps matching TRBD1 (6 bases). Germline V CDR1 and CDR2: SGHAT, FQDESV (reference sequence). The CDR3 contains 16 residues. V lost 3 bases and J 1 base, leaving 14 bases between the germline ends. CDR3 nucleotide sequence: TGTGCCAGCAGCTTTACAGGGAGTGGTGGCACAGATACGCAGTATTTT. This translates into CASSFTGSGGTDTQYF.

This chain links TRBV13 with TRBJ2-5, with 8 bases identical to TRBD2. The closer fit of TRBJ2-7 to the DNA end suggests the J call may be wrong. There are 17 residues in the CDR3. Germline loops: CDR1 PRHDT, CDR2 FYEKMQ (reference sequence). In nucleotides, the CDR3 is TGTGCCAGCAGCTCCCCTGTGGGAGCGGGAGCCCCCTACGAGCAGTACTTC. Translation: CASSSPVGAGAPYEQYF.

This chain uses TRBV27 with TRBJ2-2; D may be TRBD2 (5 bases). CDR3 size: 15 residues. The germline V and J ends were trimmed by 2 bases and 5 bases, with 12 bases remaining between them. Germline CDR1 MNHEY, CDR2 SMNVEV (reference sequence). The CDR3 reads CASSLRGYGTGELFF. The CDR3 DNA is TGTGCCAGCAGTTTAAGAGGGTACGGAACCGGGGAGCTGTTTTTT.

The chain uses TRBV11-2 and TRBJ2-3; 9 positions agree with TRBD2. Trimming at V came to 1 base and at J to 1 base, leaving 3 bases not matched to a gene. Germline V gene sequence: CDR1 SGHAT, CDR2 FQNNGV. The CDR3 runs 16 residues. CDR3 loop: CASSLVAGDGTDTQYF. The CDR3 bases are TGTGCCAGCAGCTTAGTAGCGGGAGACGGCACAGATACGCAGTATTTT.

The chain uses TRBV9 and TRBJ1-2, with D perhaps matching TRBD1 (5 bases). V was pared by 0 bases and J by 6 bases, with 9 bases between. CDR1 SGDLS and CDR2 YYNGEE come from the germline V gene. The CDR3 sequence is 13 residues long. In nucleotides, the CDR3 is TGTGCCAGCAGCGTAGCAGGGCAAAATGGCTACACCTTC. This encodes CASSVAGQNGYTF.

V and J are TRBV6-5 and TRBJ1-1; D is ambiguous. V lost 0 bases to trimming and J lost 9 bases, with 8 bases between them. Germline-derived CDR1 and CDR2 are MNHEY and SVGAGI. This CDR3 contains 12 residues. The DNA of the CDR3 is TGTGCCAGCAGTTACTCGAATGGGAAAGCTTTCTTT. It is translated as CASSYSNGKAFF.

The rearrangement uses TRBV7-2 and TRBJ1-6; weak D call: TRBD1 (6 bases). V shed 5 bases and J shed 4 bases, with 9 bases lying between them. The CDR3 runs to 14 residues. Germline V gene lookup returns CDR1 SGHTA and CDR2 FQGNSA. CDR3 amino acids: CASSRRGYNSPLHF. CDR3 DNA: TGTGCCAGCAGCCGCAGGGGTTATAATTCACCCCTCCACTTT.

The CDR3 here is CSAPFRTQYF. Written as DNA, the CDR3 is TGCAGTGCACCGTTTCGCACGCAGTATTTT. The genes are TRBV20-1 and TRBJ2-3, with D hard to call. Germline-derived CDR1 and CDR2 are DFQATT and SNEGSKA (reference sequence). V was pared by 6 bases and J by 9 bases, with 10 bases between. The CDR3 totals 10 residues.

The rearrangement uses TRBV28 and TRBJ2-2; D is perhaps TRBD1 (5 bases). Looked up from germline, CDR1 is MDHEN and CDR2 is SYDVKM. The V end lost 6 bases, the J end lost 6 bases, and 20 bases lay between the germline ends. This CDR3 is built from 16 residues. The CDR3 DNA reads as TGTGCCAGCAGCCATTTCCTGGACACGCGAGCCGGGGAGCTGTTTTTT. Translating gives CASSHFLDTRAGELFF. The full variable domain, its missing parts supplied by reference TRBV28 and TRBJ2-2, is DVKVTQSSRYLVKRTGEKVFLECVQDMDHENMFWYRQDPGLGLRLIYFSYDVKMKEKGDIPEGYSVSREKKERFSLILESASTNQTSMYLCASSHFLDTRAGELFFGEGSRLTVL.

The J gene is TRBJ2-3, the V gene TRBV6-6; D uncertain. This CDR3 contains 14 residues. Trimming left V 2 bases short and J 2 bases short, with 8 bases between. CDR1 and CDR2 (germline): MNHNY, SVGAGI (reference sequence). The CDR3 sequence is CASSYAAPTDTQYF. The CDR3 bases are TGTGCCAGCAGTTACGCCGCACCCACAGATACGCAGTATTTT.

The chain has TRBV19 and TRBJ2-3; 10 nucleotides agree with TRBD2. Germline-derived CDR1 and CDR2 are LNHDA and SQIVND (reference sequence). The length of the CDR3 is 15 residues. V lost 7 bases to trimming and J lost 2 bases; unmatched junction nucleotides: 6. CDR3: CASTSGGGITDTQYF. The CDR3 coding sequence is TGTGCCAGTACTAGCGGGGGAGGAATCACAGATACGCAGTATTTT. The whole variable domain, filled in from reference TRBV19 and TRBJ2-3, reads DGGITQSPKYLFRKEGQNVTLSCEQNLNHDAMYWYRQDPGQGLRLIYYSQIVNDFQKGDIAEGYSVSREKKESFPLTVTSAQKNPTAFYLCASTSGGGITDTQYFGPGTRLTVL.

This clone was picked up a small number of times. The chain joins TRBV11-2 to TRBJ1-5, with 7 bases lining up with TRBD1. Germline loops: CDR1 SGHAT, CDR2 FQNNGV. The V segment lost 2 bases and the J segment 6 bases; nucleotides outside the gene matches: 4. The CDR3 has 14 residues. The CDR3 loop reads CASSLTGEGQPQHF. For the CDR3, the DNA is TGTGCCAGCAGCTTAACAGGGGAGGGTCAGCCCCAGCATTTT.

This clone was counted a few times. The rearrangement uses TRBV2 and TRBJ1-2, with 7 positions matching TRBD1. The CDR3 sequence is 15 residues long. V lost 5 bases, J lost 4 bases, and 10 bases stayed unmatched. The germline CDR1 and CDR2 sequences are SNHLY and FYNNEI. The CDR3 sequence: CASSPGQIIVYGYTF. The CDR3 DNA reads TGTGCCAGCAGTCCGGGACAGATTATAGTCTATGGCTACACCTTC.

In this sample, this clone turned up once. The chain links TRBV7-9 to TRBJ1-4; tentative D call: TRBD1 (6 bases). V was pared by 5 bases and J by 12 bases, with 13 bases between. Germline V gene sequence: CDR1 SEHNR, CDR2 FQNEAQ (reference sequence). The CDR3 spans 12 residues. The CDR3: CASSPGEMELFF. The CDR3 DNA reads as TGTGCCAGCAGCCCAGGGGAGATGGAACTGTTTTTT.

This rearrangement joins TRBV11-2 to TRBJ2-4, with D possibly matching TRBD1 (8 bases). The germline gives CDR1 SGHAT, CDR2 FQNNGV. Trimming removed 4 bases at V and 7 bases at J, with 17 bases between. The CDR3 contains 15 residues. CDR3 bases: TGTGCCAGCAGCTCTTTGACAGGGGAGGGTAACATTCAGTACTTC. It is translated as CASSSLTGEGNIQYF. The full variable domain, completed using reference TRBV11-2 and TRBJ2-4, is EAGVAQSPRYKIIEKRQSVAFWCNPISGHATLYWYQQILGQGPKLLIQFQNNGVVDDSQLPKDRFSAERLKGVDSTLKIQPAKLEDSAVYLCASSSLTGEGNIQYFGAGTRLSVL.

This chain links TRBV5-1 with TRBJ2-7; D remains ambiguous. Germline-derived CDR1 and CDR2 are SGHRS and YFSETQ. V lost 0 bases, J lost 1 base, and 11 bases lay in between. The CDR3 consists of 15 residues. The DNA of the CDR3 is TGCGCCAGCAGCTTGGCCCTCGGACGGTCCTACGAGCAGTACTTC. Translated, it gives CASSLALGRSYEQYF.

This chain links TRBV11-2 with TRBJ2-7; 8 bases agree with TRBD1. In germline, CDR1 is SGHAT, CDR2 FQNNGV. The CDR3 is made up of 14 amino acids. V shed 3 bases, J shed 1 base, and the junction held 2 bases outside the gene matches. DNA for the CDR3: TGTGCCAGCAGCTTCGGGACAGGATCCTACGAGCAGTACTTC. Amino acids: CASSFGTGSYEQYF.